In its sample, the clone carrying this TCR beta chain was seen a few times. Constant-region reverse primers amplified full-length variable regions, followed by semi-nested Nested Universal Primer A PCR. TCRdb reprocessed the 5' RACE reads via MiXCR and lists one record per CDR3 protein. This table has roughly 50,000 distinct CDR3 sequences, 15% to 20% appearing once. The germline V gene encodes CDR1 MNHEY and CDR2 SVGEGT. The CDR3 totals 14 residues. V gave up 4 bases and J gave up 2 bases; unmatched junction bases: 3. Purified naive CD4+ T cells were depleted of CD25+ Tregs. The source material was naive CD4+ T cells sorted from blood. Specified subset: naive CD4+ T cells, CD4+CD45RA+CD25-. The chain links TRBV6-2 or TRBV6-3 to TRBJ2-7, with 9 bases matching TRBD1. The sequence derives from a female donor with breast cancer. The CDR3 is CASSFRTGAYEQYF. CDR3 nucleotide sequence: TGTGCCAGCAGTTTTCGGACAGGGGCCTACGAGCAGTACTTC.